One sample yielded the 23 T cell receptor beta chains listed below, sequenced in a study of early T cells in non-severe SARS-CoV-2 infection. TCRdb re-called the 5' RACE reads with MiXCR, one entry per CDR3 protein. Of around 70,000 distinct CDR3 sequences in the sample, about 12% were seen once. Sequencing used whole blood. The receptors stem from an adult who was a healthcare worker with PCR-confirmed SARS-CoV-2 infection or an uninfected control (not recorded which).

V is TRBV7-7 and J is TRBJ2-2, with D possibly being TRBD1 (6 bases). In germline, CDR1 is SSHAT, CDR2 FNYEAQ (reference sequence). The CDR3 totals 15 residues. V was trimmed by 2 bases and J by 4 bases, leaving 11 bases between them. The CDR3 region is CASSLSAGVTGELFF. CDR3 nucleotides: TGTGCCAGCAGCTTATCGGCAGGGGTCACCGGGGAGCTGTTTTTT. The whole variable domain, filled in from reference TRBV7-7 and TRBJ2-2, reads GAGVSQSPRYKVTKRGQDVTLRCDPISSHATLYWYQQALGQGPEFLTYFNYEAQPDKSGLPSDRFSAERPEGSISTLTIQRTEQRDSAMYRCASSLSAGVTGELFFGEGSRLTVL.

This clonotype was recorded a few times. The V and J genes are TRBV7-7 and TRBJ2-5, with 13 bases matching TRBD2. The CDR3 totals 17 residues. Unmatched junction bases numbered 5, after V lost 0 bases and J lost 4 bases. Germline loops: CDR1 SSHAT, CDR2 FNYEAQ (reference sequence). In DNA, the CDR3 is TGTGCCAGCAGCTTAGCGAAAGGACTAGCGGGAGTAGAGACCCAGTACTTC. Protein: CASSLAKGLAGVETQYF.

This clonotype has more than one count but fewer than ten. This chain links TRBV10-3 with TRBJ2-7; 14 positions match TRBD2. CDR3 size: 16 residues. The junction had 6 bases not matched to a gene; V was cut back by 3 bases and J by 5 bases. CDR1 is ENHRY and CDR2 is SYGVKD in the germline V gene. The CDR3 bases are TGTGCCATCAGTGATAGGGGACTAGCGGGAGATCACGAGCAGTACTTC. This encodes CAISDRGLAGDHEQYF.

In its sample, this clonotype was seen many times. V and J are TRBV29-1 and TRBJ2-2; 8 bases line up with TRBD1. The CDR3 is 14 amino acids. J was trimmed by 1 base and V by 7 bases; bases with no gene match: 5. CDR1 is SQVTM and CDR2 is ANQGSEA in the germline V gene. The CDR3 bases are TGCAGCGCCGTGGACAGGGAGAACACCGGGGAGCTGTTTTTT. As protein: CSAVDRENTGELFF.

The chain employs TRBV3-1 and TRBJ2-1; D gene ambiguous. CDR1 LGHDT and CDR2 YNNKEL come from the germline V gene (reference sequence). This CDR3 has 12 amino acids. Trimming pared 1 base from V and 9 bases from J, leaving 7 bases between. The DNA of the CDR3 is TGTGCCAGCAGCCAAGCGGTGGGTGAGCAGTTCTTC. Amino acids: CASSQAVGEQFF.

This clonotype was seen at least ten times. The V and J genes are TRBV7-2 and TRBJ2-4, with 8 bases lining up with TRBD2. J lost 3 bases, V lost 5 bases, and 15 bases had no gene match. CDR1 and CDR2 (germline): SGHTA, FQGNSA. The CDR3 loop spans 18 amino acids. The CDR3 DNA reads TGTGCCAGCAGCCCGGTCGGGAGGGCCGGGATTAACAAAAACATTCAGTACTTC. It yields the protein CASSPVGRAGINKNIQYF.

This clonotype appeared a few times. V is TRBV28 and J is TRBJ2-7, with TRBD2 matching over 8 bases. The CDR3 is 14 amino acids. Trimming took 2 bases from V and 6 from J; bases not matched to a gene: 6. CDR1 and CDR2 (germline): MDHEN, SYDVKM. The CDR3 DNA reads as TGTGCCAGCAGTTTAGAGCGGGAGTCAGGCGAGCAGTACTTC. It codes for CASSLERESGEQYF.

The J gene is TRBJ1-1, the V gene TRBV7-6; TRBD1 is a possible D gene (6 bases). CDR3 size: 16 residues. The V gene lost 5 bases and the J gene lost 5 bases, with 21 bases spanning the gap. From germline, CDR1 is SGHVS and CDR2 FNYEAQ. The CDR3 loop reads CASSPRTAALGTEAFF. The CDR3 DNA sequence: TGTGCCAGCAGCCCCAGGACAGCCGCATTAGGAACTGAAGCTTTCTTT.

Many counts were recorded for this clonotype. The CDR3, as DNA: TGTGCCAGCAGTTTCCCCCCCAGGGCGGACGAGCAGTACTTC. Protein product: CASSFPPRADEQYF. The rearrangement links TRBV28 to TRBJ2-7, with D possibly TRBD1 on 5 matching bases. Germline lookup yields CDR1 MDHEN and CDR2 SYDVKM. The V end was cut by 3 bases, the J end by 5 bases, with 14 bases between. This CDR3 region has 14 residues.

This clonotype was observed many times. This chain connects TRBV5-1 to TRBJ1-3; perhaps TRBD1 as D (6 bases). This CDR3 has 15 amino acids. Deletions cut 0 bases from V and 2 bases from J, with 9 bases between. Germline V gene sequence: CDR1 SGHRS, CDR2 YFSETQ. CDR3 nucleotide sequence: TGCGCCAGCAGCTTGGGGACAGTTCCTGGAAACACCATATATTTT. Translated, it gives CASSLGTVPGNTIYF.

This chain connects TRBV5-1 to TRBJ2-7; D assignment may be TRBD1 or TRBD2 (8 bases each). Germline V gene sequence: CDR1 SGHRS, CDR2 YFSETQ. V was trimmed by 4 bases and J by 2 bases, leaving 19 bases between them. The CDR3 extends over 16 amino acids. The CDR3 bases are TGCGCCAGCAGCCGCGGGGGGACAGGCGAAGCCTACGAGCAGTACTTC. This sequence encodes CASSRGGTGEAYEQYF. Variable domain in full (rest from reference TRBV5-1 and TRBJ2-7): KAGVTQTPRYLIKTRGQQVTLSCSPISGHRSVSWYQQTPGQGLQFLFEYFSETQRNKGNFPGRFSGRQFSNSRSEMNVSTLELGDSALYLCASSRGGTGEAYEQYFGPGTRLTVT.

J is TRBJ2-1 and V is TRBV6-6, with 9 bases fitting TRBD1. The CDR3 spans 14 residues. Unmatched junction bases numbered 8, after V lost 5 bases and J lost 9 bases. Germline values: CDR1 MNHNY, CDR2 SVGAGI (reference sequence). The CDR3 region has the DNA TGTGCCAGCAGTCTGGCCACAGGGGGCAGTGAGCAGTTCTTC. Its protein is CASSLATGGSEQFF.

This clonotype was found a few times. The CDR3 sequence is CSVVGPTYGYTF. CDR3 DNA sequence: TGCAGCGTTGTAGGCCCCACGTATGGCTACACCTTC. The chain has TRBV29-1 and TRBJ1-2, with no clear D. This CDR3 region has 12 residues. Deletions cut 4 bases from V and 5 bases from J, with 11 bases between. Germline CDR1 and CDR2: SQVTM and ANQGSEA.

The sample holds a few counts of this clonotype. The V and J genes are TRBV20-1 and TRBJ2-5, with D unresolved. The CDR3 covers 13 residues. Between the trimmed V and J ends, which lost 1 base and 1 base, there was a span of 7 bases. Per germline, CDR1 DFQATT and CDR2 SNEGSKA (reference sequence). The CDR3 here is CSARASRQETQYF. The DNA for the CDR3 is TGCAGTGCTAGAGCTAGTCGCCAAGAGACCCAGTACTTC.

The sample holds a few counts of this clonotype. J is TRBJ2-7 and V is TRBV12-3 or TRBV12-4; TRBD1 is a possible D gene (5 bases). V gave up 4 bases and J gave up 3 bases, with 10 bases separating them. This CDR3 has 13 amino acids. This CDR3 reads CASSYGALYEQYF. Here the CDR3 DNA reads TGTGCCAGCAGTTATGGGGCCCTCTACGAGCAGTACTTC.

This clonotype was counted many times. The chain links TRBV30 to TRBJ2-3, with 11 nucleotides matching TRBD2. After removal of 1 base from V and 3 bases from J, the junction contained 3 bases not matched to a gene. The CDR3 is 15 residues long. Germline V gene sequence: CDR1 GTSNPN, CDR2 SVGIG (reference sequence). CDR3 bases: TGTGCCTGGAGTGCAATAGCGGGAGGGACAGATACGCAGTATTTT. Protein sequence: CAWSAIAGGTDTQYF.

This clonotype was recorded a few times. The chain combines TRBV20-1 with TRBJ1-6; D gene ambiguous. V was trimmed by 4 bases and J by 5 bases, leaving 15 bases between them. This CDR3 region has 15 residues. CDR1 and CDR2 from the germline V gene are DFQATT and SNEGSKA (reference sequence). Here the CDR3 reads CSANAGTADNSPLHF. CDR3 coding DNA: TGCAGTGCTAATGCAGGAACTGCGGATAATTCACCCCTCCACTTT.

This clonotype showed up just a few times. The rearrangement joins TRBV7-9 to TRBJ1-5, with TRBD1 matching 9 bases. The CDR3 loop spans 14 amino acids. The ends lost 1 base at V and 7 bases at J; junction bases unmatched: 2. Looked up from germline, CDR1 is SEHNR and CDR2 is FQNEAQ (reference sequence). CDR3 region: CASSLGTGEQPQHF. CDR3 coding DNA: TGTGCCAGCAGCTTAGGGACAGGGGAACAGCCCCAGCATTTT.

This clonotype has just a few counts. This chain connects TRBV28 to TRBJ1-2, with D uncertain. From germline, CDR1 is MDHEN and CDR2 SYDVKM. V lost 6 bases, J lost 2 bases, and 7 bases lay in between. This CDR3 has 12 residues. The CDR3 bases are TGTGCCAGCAGATCCGGAAACTATGGCTACACCTTC. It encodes CASRSGNYGYTF.

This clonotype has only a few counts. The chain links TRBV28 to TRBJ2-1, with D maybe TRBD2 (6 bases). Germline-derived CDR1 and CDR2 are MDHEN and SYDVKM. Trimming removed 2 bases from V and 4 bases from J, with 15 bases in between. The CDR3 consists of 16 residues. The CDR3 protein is CASSLGGGDRYNEQFF. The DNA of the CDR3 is TGTGCCAGCAGTTTAGGCGGAGGGGATCGGTACAATGAGCAGTTCTTC. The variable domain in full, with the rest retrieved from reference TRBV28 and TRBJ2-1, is DVKVTQSSRYLVKRTGEKVFLECVQDMDHENMFWYRQDPGLGLRLIYFSYDVKMKEKGDIPEGYSVSREKKERFSLILESASTNQTSMYLCASSLGGGDRYNEQFFGPGTRLTVL.

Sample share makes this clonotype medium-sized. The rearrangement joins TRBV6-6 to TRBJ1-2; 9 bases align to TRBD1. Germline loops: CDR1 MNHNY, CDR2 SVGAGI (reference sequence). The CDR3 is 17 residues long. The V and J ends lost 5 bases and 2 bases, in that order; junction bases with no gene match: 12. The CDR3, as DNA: TGTGCCAGCAGTCCACGACAGGGGGAAGGGATGAACTATGGCTACACCTTC. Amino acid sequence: CASSPRQGEGMNYGYTF.

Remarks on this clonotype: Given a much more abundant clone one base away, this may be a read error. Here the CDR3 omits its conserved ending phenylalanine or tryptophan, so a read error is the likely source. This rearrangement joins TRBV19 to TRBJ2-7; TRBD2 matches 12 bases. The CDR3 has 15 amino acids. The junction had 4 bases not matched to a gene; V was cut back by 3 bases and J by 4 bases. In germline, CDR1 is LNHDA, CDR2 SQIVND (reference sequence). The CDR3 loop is CASSIQTSGGYEQYL. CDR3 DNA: TGTGCCAGTAGTATCCAGACTAGCGGGGGTTACGAGCAGTACCTC.

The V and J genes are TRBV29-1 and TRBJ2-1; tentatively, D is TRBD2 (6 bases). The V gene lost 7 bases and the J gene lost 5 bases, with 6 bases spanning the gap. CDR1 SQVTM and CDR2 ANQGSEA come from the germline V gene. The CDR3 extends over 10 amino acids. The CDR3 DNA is TGCAGCGGGGGGGACAATGAGCAGTTCTTC. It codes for CSGGDNEQFF.